The 25 T cell receptor beta chains listed next were all sequenced from one sample in a study of CD8+CD57+ T cells in acquired aplastic anemia. The template for TCR beta VDJ and CDR3 sequence profiling was genomic DNA. Via MiXCR, TCRdb re-called the reads, giving one row per CDR3 protein. The table includes 200,000 to 250,000 distinct CDR3 sequences, 30% to 40% detected once. Sample: sorted CD4+, CD8+, or CD8+CD57+ T cells (not recorded which) from PBMCs. Source of these receptors: a human donor in good health, serving as a control.

This clonotype came up many times. The chain links TRBV20-1 to TRBJ1-4; 7 positions agree with TRBD1. The CDR3 length is 12 residues. In germline, CDR1 is DFQATT, CDR2 SNEGSKA (reference sequence). Trimming removed 5 bases from V and 8 bases from J; junction bases left unmatched: 5. The CDR3 reads CSAPGGREKLFF. The DNA of the CDR3 is TGCAGTGCTCCAGGGGGTAGGGAAAAACTGTTTTTT.

The V call is TRBV11-1, the J call TRBJ1-4; 7 nucleotides agree with TRBD1. The CDR3 spans 16 residues. The V segment lost 5 bases and the J segment 0 bases; nucleotides outside the gene matches: 6. Germline V lookup: CDR1 SGHAT, CDR2 FQDESV (reference sequence). The CDR3 sequence: CASSPGTVATNEKLFF. The CDR3 DNA follows: TGTGCCAGCAGCCCAGGGACAGTTGCAACTAATGAAAAACTGTTTTTT.

This clonotype has at least ten counts. V gene TRBV5-1 combines with J gene TRBJ2-1, with no clear D. The CDR3 runs to 13 residues. Germline CDR1 is SGHRS and CDR2 is YFSETQ. V was trimmed by 4 bases and J by 5 bases, leaving 10 bases between them. The DNA for the CDR3 is TGCGCCAGCAGCACAACCCAAAACAATGAGCAGTTCTTC. Its translation is CASSTTQNNEQFF.

This clonotype turned up a few times. The V call is TRBV19, the J call TRBJ1-1; no clear D gene. The CDR3 has 13 amino acids. Germline V gene data show CDR1 as LNHDA and CDR2 as SQIVND (reference sequence). V lost 1 base and J lost 1, with 4 bases in between. This CDR3 is CASSIGENTEAFF. The CDR3 DNA reads as TGTGCCAGTAGTATAGGGGAGAACACTGAAGCTTTCTTT.

Ten or more counts support this clonotype. The V and J genes are TRBV20-1 and TRBJ2-7; 8 nucleotides agree with TRBD1. Germline values: CDR1 DFQATT, CDR2 SNEGSKA (reference sequence). The CDR3 consists of 15 residues. V lost 0 bases to trimming and J lost 7 bases; unmatched junction nucleotides: 11. The DNA for the CDR3 is TGCAGTGCTAGAGATCCAGGACAGGGCCTTGGGGAGCAGTACTTC. This encodes CSARDPGQGLGEQYF.

The V gene is TRBV4-2, the J gene TRBJ2-5; tentatively, D is TRBD2 (7 bases). The V gene's germline CDR1 is LGHNA and CDR2 YNFKEQ. V dropped 0 bases and J dropped 9 bases, with 14 bases sitting between them. CDR3 length: 14 amino acids. The CDR3 DNA reads as TGTGCCAGCAGCCAAGATGGGGGGGGGGCGCCCCAGTACTTC. It is translated as CASSQDGGGAPQYF.

Comments on this clonotype: A much bigger clone sits one base away, suggesting this may be a read error. For the CDR3, the DNA is TGCAGTGCTAGAGGCGCAGACCACTATGGCTACGCCTTC. Amino acids: CSARGADHYGYAF. The chain uses TRBV20-1 and TRBJ1-2; D is uncertain. Germline V lookup: CDR1 DFQATT, CDR2 SNEGSKA (reference sequence). This CDR3 comprises 13 residues.

The chain couples TRBV19 to TRBJ1-5; D may be TRBD1 (6 bases). Germline values: CDR1 LNHDA, CDR2 SQIVND (reference sequence). Trimming cost V 5 bases and J 1 base, with 21 bases left between them. This CDR3 region has 18 residues. The chain's CDR3 is CASSPRPMDSQSNQPQHF. As DNA, the CDR3 is TGTGCCAGTAGTCCCAGACCGATGGACAGTCAAAGCAATCAGCCCCAGCATTTT.

The rearrangement joins TRBV7-9 to TRBJ2-7, with D perhaps TRBD2 (5 bases). This CDR3 comprises 12 residues. The V gene's germline CDR1 is SEHNR and CDR2 FQNEAQ (reference sequence). V lost 5 bases to trimming and J lost 4 bases, with 9 bases between them. Here the CDR3 reads CASSPRGYEQYV. CDR3 nucleotides: TGTGCCAGCAGCCCCCGGGGTTACGAGCAGTACGTC.

There are a few counts of this clonotype. The chain joins TRBV27 to TRBJ1-1, with TRBD1 matching 10 bases. Germline V gives CDR1 MNHEY, CDR2 SMNVEV (reference sequence). The CDR3 spans 15 residues. Trimming at V came to 1 base and at J to 7 bases, leaving 6 bases not matched to a gene. The CDR3 protein is CASSLFGTGVVEAFF. CDR3 sequence (DNA): TGTGCCAGCAGTTTATTCGGGACAGGGGTGGTTGAAGCTTTCTTT.

The chain uses TRBV2 and TRBJ2-5, with D unresolved. Trimming took off 7 bases at V and 1 base at J, with 13 bases between the two ends. Germline V gives CDR1 SNHLY, CDR2 FYNNEI. The CDR3 consists of 14 residues. As DNA, the CDR3 is TGTGCCAGCAAGGAGAGACCACGCCAAGAGACCCAGTACTTC. Protein: CASKERPRQETQYF.

The chain links TRBV4-1 to TRBJ1-5; D remains unclear. CDR1 MGHRA and CDR2 YSYEKL come from the germline V gene. The CDR3 sequence is 14 residues long. The V end lost 1 base, the J end lost 4 bases, and 8 bases lay between the germline ends. The CDR3 coding sequence is TGCGCCAGCAGCCAAGGGTTGGGGAATCAGCCCCAGCATTTT. It encodes CASSQGLGNQPQHF.

This clonotype was counted between two and nine times. V usage is TRBV19 and J usage is TRBJ1-3, with TRBD1 matching over 7 bases. This CDR3 has 16 amino acids. Germline V gene data show CDR1 as LNHDA and CDR2 as SQIVND (reference sequence). V lost 7 bases to trimming and J lost 0 bases; unmatched junction nucleotides: 9. The CDR3 sequence: CASTPGGAISGNTIYF. In DNA, the CDR3 is TGTGCCAGTACCCCAGGGGGGGCAATCTCTGGAAACACCATATATTTT.

The chain uses TRBV15 and TRBJ2-5; D not certain. The CDR3 consists of 13 residues. Trimming took 1 base from V and 5 from J, leaving 8 bases between them. Germline loops: CDR1 LNHNV, CDR2 YYDKDF (reference sequence). DNA for the CDR3: TGTGCCACCAGCAGAGGTCTAGAGGAGACCCAGTACTTC. Its protein is CATSRGLEETQYF. The variable domain in full, completed from reference TRBV15 and TRBJ2-5, reads DAMVIQNPRYQVTQFGKPVTLSCSQTLNHNVMYWYQQKSSQAPKLLFHYYDKDFNNEADTPDNFQSRRPNTSFCFLDIRSPGLGDTAMYLCATSRGLEETQYFGPGTRLLVL.

This clonotype has a count of ten or more. The chain joins TRBV29-1 to TRBJ2-1; tentatively, D is TRBD2 (6 bases). This CDR3 region has 17 residues. The germline V gene has CDR1 SQVTM and CDR2 ANQGSEA. Trimming took 7 bases from V and 4 from J, leaving 26 bases between them. The CDR3, as DNA: TGCAGCGCCCATAAAGGGACTTTCTTCGATGATTACAATGAGCAGTTCTTC. It translates to CSAHKGTFFDDYNEQFF.

This clonotype occurred a few times. CDR3 bases: TGCGCCAGCAGCTACCAAGGGGTAGGTAATGAGCAGTTCTTC. It codes for CASSYQGVGNEQFF. V usage is TRBV5-1 and J usage is TRBJ2-1; perhaps TRBD1 as D (5 bases). The CDR3 is 14 residues long. Deletions cut 3 bases from V and 7 bases from J, with 14 bases between. CDR1 is SGHRS and CDR2 is YFSETQ in the germline V gene.

This clonotype was observed many times. The J gene is TRBJ1-2, the V gene TRBV2, with a tentative D call TRBD1 (6 bases). This CDR3 spans 14 amino acids. Germline CDR1 and CDR2: SNHLY and FYNNEI. Trimming took off 3 bases at V and 0 bases at J, with 8 bases between the two ends. The CDR3 nucleotides are TGTGCCAGCAGTGAGGACAGACCTAACTATGGCTACACCTTC. This codes for CASSEDRPNYGYTF.

The genes are TRBV2 and TRBJ1-6; D ambiguous. Trimming took off 2 bases at V and 3 bases at J, with 5 bases between the two ends. The germline V gene has CDR1 SNHLY and CDR2 FYNNEI. This CDR3 has 14 residues. The CDR3 DNA follows: TGTGCCAGCAGTGAACAGAACTATAATTCACCCCTCCACTTT. It codes for CASSEQNYNSPLHF.

The V gene is TRBV2, the J gene TRBJ2-2; weak D call: TRBD1 (6 bases). The V end was cut by 4 bases, the J end by 5 bases, with 8 bases between. Germline-derived CDR1 and CDR2 are SNHLY and FYNNEI. CDR3 length: 13 amino acids. The CDR3 DNA follows: TGTGCCAGCAGTGGACAGGCAACCGGGGAGCTGTTTTTT. Protein product: CASSGQATGELFF. The entire variable domain, with the rest obtained from reference TRBV2 and TRBJ2-2, is as follows: EPEVTQTPSHQVTQMGQEVILRCVPISNHLYFYWYRQILGQKVEFLVSFYNNEISEKSEIFDDQFSVERPDGSNFTLKIRSTKLEDSAMYFCASSGQATGELFFGEGSRLTVL.

This clonotype was picked up a small number of times. For the CDR3, the DNA is TGCAGCGTTGAAGCCCCACAGTCCCCCACAGATACGCAGTATTTT. Amino acids: CSVEAPQSPTDTQYF. The chain combines TRBV29-1 with TRBJ2-3; D is undetermined. Trimming took off 1 base at V and 2 bases at J, with 13 bases between the two ends. From germline, CDR1 is SQVTM and CDR2 ANQGSEA. CDR3 size: 15 residues.

Concerning this clonotype: A much larger clone lies a single base off, so this may be a read error. The CDR3 DNA follows: TGCAGTGCTACCTGGACCGCACGAGAGACCCAGTACTTC. This translates into CSATWTARETQYF. This chain joins TRBV20-1 and TRBJ2-5; D not resolved. The CDR3 runs 13 residues. Germline V gives CDR1 DFQATT, CDR2 SNEGSKA (reference sequence). V lost 4 bases, J lost 4 bases, and 13 bases lay in between.

The DNA for the CDR3 is TGTGCCAGCAGCACGGGACAGGCCCAGCCCCAGCATTTT. As protein: CASSTGQAQPQHF. The genes are TRBV7-2 and TRBJ1-5, with 8 bases identical to TRBD1. Germline V gene data show CDR1 as SGHTA and CDR2 as FQGNSA. The CDR3 extends over 13 amino acids. Losses at the gene ends were 5 bases for V and 7 bases for J; bases not matched to a gene: 4.

The J gene is TRBJ1-2, the V gene TRBV2; the D gene is possibly TRBD1 (5 bases). The CDR3 extends over 14 amino acids. V lost 6 bases and J 6 bases, leaving 17 bases between the germline ends. CDR1 is SNHLY, CDR2 FYNNEI, per germline. DNA of the CDR3: TGTGCCAGCAGAAACGGGACTGCGAGGCATGGCTACACCTTC. It translates to CASRNGTARHGYTF.

There are many counts of this clonotype. V usage is TRBV19 and J usage is TRBJ1-2; 8 bases are shared with TRBD1. The trim removed 9 bases at V and 6 bases at J, leaving 12 bases unmatched. The CDR3 length is 14 residues. Germline CDR1 is LNHDA and CDR2 is SQIVND (reference sequence). The CDR3 spells CASGRQGRRDGYTF. DNA for the CDR3: TGTGCCAGCGGACGACAGGGGAGGCGGGATGGCTACACCTTC.

This clonotype was seen a few times. A read error may explain this, as a much larger clone is one base away. No conserved phenylalanine or tryptophan is present at the end of the CDR3, so a read error is the likely explanation. The chain carries TRBV29-1 and TRBJ2-7, with D possibly being TRBD2 (5 bases). The CDR3 is 12 residues long. Trimming took 6 bases from V and 4 from J, leaving 13 bases between them. From germline, CDR1 is SQVTM and CDR2 ANQGSEA. The CDR3 here is CSVQEGAYEQYS. The CDR3 nucleotides are TGCAGCGTCCAAGAGGGAGCTTACGAGCAGTACTCC.